Below are 9 T cell receptor beta chains sequenced from a single sample in a study of T cell repertoires in cytomegalovirus infection. These receptors' antigens are unknown. TCRdb re-analysed the reads in MiXCR, keeping a single row per CDR3 protein. Found here are roughly 310,000 distinct CDR3 sequences, 25% to 30% of them singletons; the top ten hold 20%. This specimen consisted of cultured PBMCs, obtained from culture after CMV antigen stimulation. All receptors derive from a human donor in good health (CMV status not recorded). Some clones in this sample may be carry-over from other donors' samples.

The V call is TRBV7-2, the J call TRBJ2-4, with a possible D match to TRBD1 (5 bases). CDR1 and CDR2 (germline): SGHTA, FQGNSA. V lost 2 bases to trimming and J lost 5 bases, with 10 bases between them. There are 14 residues in the CDR3. CDR3 sequence (DNA): TGTGCCAGCAGCTTACAGGGCGCGGAAAACATTCAGTACTTC. It codes for CASSLQGAENIQYF.

This clonotype was counted once. The CDR3 end shows no conserved phenylalanine or tryptophan, and so a read error is likely. CDR3 nucleotide sequence: TGTGCCAGCTCACCATCCGGCTATGGCTACACCATC. This sequence encodes CASSPSGYGYTI. This sequence joins TRBV18 and TRBJ1-2; D gene unclear. Germline values: CDR1 KGHSH, CDR2 LQKENI. The CDR3 is 12 amino acids. Trimming removed 2 bases at V and 4 bases at J, with 5 bases between.

This clonotype was observed a few times. This chain joins TRBV7-2 and TRBJ1-4; tentative D call: TRBD1 (5 bases). V lost 4 bases and J lost 5, with 14 bases in between. CDR1 is SGHTA, CDR2 FQGNSA, per germline. The length of the CDR3 is 15 residues. CDR3 amino acids: CASSSSGTVNEKLFF. CDR3 coding DNA: TGTGCCAGCAGCTCGAGCGGGACGGTCAATGAAAAACTGTTTTTT.

This clonotype was seen more than once but under ten times. The chain combines TRBV6-5 with TRBJ2-1; 9 nucleotides align to TRBD2. The germline V gene has CDR1 MNHEY and CDR2 SVGAGI. The CDR3 has 16 residues. Trimming removed 5 bases from V and 4 bases from J; junction bases left unmatched: 9. For the CDR3, the DNA is TGTGCCAGCAGTACCTCTCTAGCGGGGACGTACAATGAGCAGTTCTTC. It codes for CASSTSLAGTYNEQFF.

This clonotype has just one count. The chain uses TRBV2 and TRBJ2-5; 9 nucleotides match TRBD2. There are 15 residues in the CDR3. Germline V CDR1 and CDR2: SNHLY, FYNNEI. J gave up 5 bases and V 11 bases, and 15 bases lay outside the gene matches. CDR3 sequence (DNA): TGTGCCGACCTGGGGGTAGCGGGAGATAGGGAGACCCAGTACTTC. This translates into CADLGVAGDRETQYF.

This rearrangement joins TRBV29-1 to TRBJ1-2, with TRBD1 as a possible D gene (5 bases). The CDR3 has 10 residues. Trimming removed 3 bases from V and 8 bases from J, with 7 bases in between. From germline, CDR1 is SQVTM and CDR2 ANQGSEA. CDR3 coding DNA: TGCAGCGTTGATCGGGGCGGCTACACCTTC. The encoded protein is CSVDRGGYTF.

This clonotype was seen a few times. CDR3 in DNA: TGTGCCAGCAGCTTAAATACAGGGGGGGAAAATGAGCAGTTCTTC. Its translation is CASSLNTGGENEQFF. This rearrangement joins TRBV7-3 to TRBJ2-1, with a tentative D call TRBD1 (8 bases). Looked up from germline, CDR1 is SGHTA and CDR2 is FQGTGA. With 1 base removed from V and 7 bases from J, the gap between germline ends came to 14 bases. The CDR3 has 15 residues.

In this sample, this clonotype turned up once. The rearrangement uses TRBV3-1 and TRBJ2-4, with 9 bases lining up with TRBD2. In germline, CDR1 is LGHDT, CDR2 YNNKEL (reference sequence). With 4 bases clipped from V and 0 bases from J, the junction kept 13 bases outside the gene matches. CDR3 length: 19 residues. CDR3 protein: CASSRGLAPGNVAKNIQYF. CDR3 DNA sequence: TGTGCCAGCAGCCGGGGACTAGCCCCCGGAAACGTAGCCAAAAACATTCAGTACTTC. The full variable domain, rest sourced from reference TRBV3-1 and TRBJ2-4, is DTAVSQTPKYLVTQMGNDKSIKCEQNLGHDTMYWYKQDSKKFLKIMFSYNNKELIINETVPNRFSPKSPDKAHLNLHINSLELGDSAVYFCASSRGLAPGNVAKNIQYFGAGTRLSVL.

V and J are TRBV7-3 and TRBJ2-6; either TRBD1 or TRBD2 may fit D (6 bases each). The V gene lost 5 bases and the J gene lost 2 bases, with 16 bases spanning the gap. The CDR3 contains 17 residues. The germline CDR1 and CDR2 sequences are SGHTA and FQGTGA. CDR3 bases: TGTGCCAGCAGCCTCCAACCCGGGGGCGCTGGGGCCAACGTCCTGACTTTC. Translation: CASSLQPGGAGANVLTF.